This record looks at one TCR beta chain sequence and its context. This CDR3 region has 15 residues. This entry comes from a study of control samples from healthy donors and cancer patients. Sequenced by immunoSEQ multiplex PCR; TCRdb stores in-frame clones only, minus some. In the table there are roughly 68,000 clones, about 83% of which are singletons. What was sequenced was blood. The source of this sequence is a man aged 55 to 70 in good health. This chain links TRBV21-1 with TRBJ1-6. TRBV21-1 is a documented pseudogene. The CDR3 coding sequence is TGTGCCAGCAGCAAAGAAACAAGGGACGGTTCACCCCTCCACTTT. Translated, it gives CASSKETRDGSPLHF.